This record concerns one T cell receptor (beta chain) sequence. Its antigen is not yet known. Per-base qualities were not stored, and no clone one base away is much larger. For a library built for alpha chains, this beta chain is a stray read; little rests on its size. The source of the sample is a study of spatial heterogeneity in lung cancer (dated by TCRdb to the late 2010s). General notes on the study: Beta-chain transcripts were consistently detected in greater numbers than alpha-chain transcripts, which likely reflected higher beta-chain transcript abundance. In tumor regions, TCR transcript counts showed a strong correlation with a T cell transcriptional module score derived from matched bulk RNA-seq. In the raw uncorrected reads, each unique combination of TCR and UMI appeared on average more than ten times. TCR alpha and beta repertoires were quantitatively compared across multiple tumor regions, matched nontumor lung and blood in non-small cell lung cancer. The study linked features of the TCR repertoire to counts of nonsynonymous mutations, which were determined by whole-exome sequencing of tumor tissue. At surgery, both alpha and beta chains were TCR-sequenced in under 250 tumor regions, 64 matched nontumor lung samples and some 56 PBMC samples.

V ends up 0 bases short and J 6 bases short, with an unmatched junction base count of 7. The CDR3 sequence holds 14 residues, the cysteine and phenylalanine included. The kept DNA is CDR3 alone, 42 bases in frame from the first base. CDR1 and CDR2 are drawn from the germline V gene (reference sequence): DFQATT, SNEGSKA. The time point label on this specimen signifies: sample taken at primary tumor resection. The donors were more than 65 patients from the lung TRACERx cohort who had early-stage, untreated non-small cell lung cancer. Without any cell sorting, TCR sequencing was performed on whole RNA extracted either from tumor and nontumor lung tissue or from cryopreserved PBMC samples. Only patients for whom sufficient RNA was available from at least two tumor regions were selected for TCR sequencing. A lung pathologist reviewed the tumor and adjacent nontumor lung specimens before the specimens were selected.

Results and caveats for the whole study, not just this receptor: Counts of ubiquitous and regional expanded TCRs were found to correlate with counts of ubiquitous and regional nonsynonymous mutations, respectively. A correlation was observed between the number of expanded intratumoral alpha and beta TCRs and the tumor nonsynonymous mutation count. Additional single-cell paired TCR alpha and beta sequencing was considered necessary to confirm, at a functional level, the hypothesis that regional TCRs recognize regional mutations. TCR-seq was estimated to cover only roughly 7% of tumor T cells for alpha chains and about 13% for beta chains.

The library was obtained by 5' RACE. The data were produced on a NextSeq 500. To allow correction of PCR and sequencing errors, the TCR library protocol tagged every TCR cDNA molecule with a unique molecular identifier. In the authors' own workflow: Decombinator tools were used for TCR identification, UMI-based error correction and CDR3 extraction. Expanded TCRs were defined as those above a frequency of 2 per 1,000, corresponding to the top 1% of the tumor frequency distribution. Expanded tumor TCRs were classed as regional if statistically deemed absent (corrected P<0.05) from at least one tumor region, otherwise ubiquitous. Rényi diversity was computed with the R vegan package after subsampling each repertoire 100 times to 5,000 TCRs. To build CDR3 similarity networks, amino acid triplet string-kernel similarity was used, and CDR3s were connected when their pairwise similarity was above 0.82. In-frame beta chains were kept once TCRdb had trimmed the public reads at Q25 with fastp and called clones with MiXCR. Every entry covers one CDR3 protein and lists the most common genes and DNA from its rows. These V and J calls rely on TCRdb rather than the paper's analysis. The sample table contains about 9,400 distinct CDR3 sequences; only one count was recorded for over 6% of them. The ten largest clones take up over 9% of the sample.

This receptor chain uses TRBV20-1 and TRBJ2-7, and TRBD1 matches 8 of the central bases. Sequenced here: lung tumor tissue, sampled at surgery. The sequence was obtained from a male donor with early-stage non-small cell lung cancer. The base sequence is TGCAGTGCTAGAGATTTAGGACAGGGAGCCGAGCAGTACTTC. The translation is CSARDLGQGAEQYF.